A selection of T cell receptor beta chains follows, all from one sample in a study of blood T cell repertoires in COVID-19. Here immunoSEQ multiplex PCR was the method, and the copy in TCRdb shows in-frame clones only, minus some. The table lists more than 95,000 clones, over 65% of them singletons. The sample consisted of peripheral blood. These receptors all come from a man aged 55-75 years with acute or convalescent COVID-19. Each CDR3 is given with its conserved first and last residue. The D gene is left open where the match is weak. A row's size may be missing; if present it is once, few, many or a size class.

j_call: TRBJ2-7; clone_size: .; d_call: TRBD1; v_call: TRBV10-3; cdr3_nt: TGTGCCATCAGTGAGTCGGACAGGGTCGACAGGAGCTCCTACGAGCAGTACTTC; cdr3_aa: CAISESDRVDRSSYEQYF
j_call: TRBJ1-2; clone_size: .; d_call: .; v_call: TRBV21-1; cdr3_nt: TGTGCCAGCAGCAAAAATCAGGCGCACTATGGCTACACCTTC; cdr3_aa: CASSKNQAHYGYTF
j_call: TRBJ2-2; clone_size: .; d_call: TRBD1; v_call: TRBV5-4; cdr3_nt: TGTGCCAGCAGCTTGGCTCGAGGGACAGGGGATTTCGGGGAGCTGTTTTTT; cdr3_aa: CASSLARGTGDFGELFF
j_call: TRBJ1-6; clone_size: .; d_call: .; v_call: TRBV18; cdr3_nt: TGTGCCAGCTCAAGGGAGGCAGATTCACCCCTCCACTTT; cdr3_aa: CASSREADSPLHF
j_call: TRBJ2-1; clone_size: .; d_call: TRBD2; v_call: TRBV27; cdr3_nt: TGTGCCAGCAGTTTCGGTGTTAGCGGGAGCTCCTACAATGAGCAGTTCTTC; cdr3_aa: CASSFGVSGSSYNEQFF
j_call: TRBJ2-5; clone_size: .; d_call: TRBD2; v_call: TRBV3-1/TRBV3-2; cdr3_nt: TGTGCCAGCAGCCCACTTCGAGCGGGAAGCATTGAGACCCAGTACTTC; cdr3_aa: CASSPLRAGSIETQYF
j_call: TRBJ2-7; clone_size: .; d_call: TRBD2; v_call: TRBV29-1; cdr3_nt: TGCAGCGTTGAAGACGGGGGGGCTGGTCTCTACGAGCAGTACTTC; cdr3_aa: CSVEDGGAGLYEQYF
j_call: TRBJ1-2; clone_size: .; d_call: .; v_call: TRBV7-2; cdr3_nt: TGTGCCAGCAGCTTAATCGGCAGGGAGGGAGACTATGGCTACACCTTC; cdr3_aa: CASSLIGREGDYGYTF
j_call: TRBJ1-1; clone_size: many; d_call: TRBD1; v_call: TRBV10-1; cdr3_nt: TGCGCCAGCAGTGGAAGGACAGGGGGCACTGAAGCTTTCTTT; cdr3_aa: CASSGRTGGTEAFF
j_call: TRBJ1-1; clone_size: few; d_call: .; v_call: TRBV3-1/TRBV3-2; cdr3_nt: TGTGCCAGCAGCCAAGGACGGGTCTACACTGAAGCTTTCTTT; cdr3_aa: CASSQGRVYTEAFF
j_call: TRBJ2-5; clone_size: .; d_call: TRBD2; v_call: TRBV5-1; cdr3_nt: TGCGCCAGCAGCTCAACAAGACTAGCGGGAGGGCCGAAGACCCAGTACTTC; cdr3_aa: CASSSTRLAGGPKTQYF
j_call: TRBJ1-2; clone_size: .; d_call: .; v_call: TRBV11-2; cdr3_nt: TGTGCCAGCAGCCTGAGGCACTTCCAGGGGAACTACACCTTC; cdr3_aa: CASSLRHFQGNYTF
j_call: TRBJ2-1; clone_size: .; d_call: TRBD2; v_call: TRBV5-4; cdr3_nt: TGTGCCAGCAGCCCTAGGACTAGCGGGAGTCTCAATGAGCAGTTCTTC; cdr3_aa: CASSPRTSGSLNEQFF
j_call: TRBJ2-2; clone_size: large; d_call: TRBD1; v_call: TRBV28; cdr3_nt: TGTGCCAGCAGCAACAGGGGTACCGGGGAGCTGTTTTTT; cdr3_aa: CASSNRGTGELFF
j_call: TRBJ2-3; clone_size: once; d_call: TRBD1; v_call: TRBV19; cdr3_nt: TGTGCCAGTAGAAGACAGGGAGACACAGATACGCAGTATTTT; cdr3_aa: CASRRQGDTDTQYF
j_call: TRBJ2-1; clone_size: .; d_call: .; v_call: TRBV27; cdr3_nt: TGTGCCACCAGACCCGGGGGTAGCTCCTACAATGAGCAGTTCTTC; cdr3_aa: CATRPGGSSYNEQFF
j_call: TRBJ1-2; clone_size: .; d_call: .; v_call: TRBV2; cdr3_nt: TGTGCCAGCAGTGAAGCGCGGGGGGGATCGAGAGGCTACACCTTC; cdr3_aa: CASSEARGGSRGYTF
j_call: TRBJ2-1; clone_size: .; d_call: TRBD2; v_call: TRBV4-1; cdr3_nt: TGCGCCAGCAGCCGAGAGGGACTAGCGGGAGTCAATGAGCAGTTCTTC; cdr3_aa: CASSREGLAGVNEQFF
j_call: TRBJ1-6; clone_size: .; d_call: TRBD1; v_call: TRBV19; cdr3_nt: TGTGCCAGTAGTACCGCCGGACAGGGGGTCTTCCGTAATAATTCACCCCTCCACTTT; cdr3_aa: CASSTAGQGVFRNNSPLHF
j_call: TRBJ1-1; clone_size: .; d_call: TRBD1; v_call: TRBV19; cdr3_nt: TGTGCCAGTAAGATACAGGGGGTTGACACTGAAGCTTTCTTT; cdr3_aa: CASKIQGVDTEAFF
j_call: TRBJ1-2; clone_size: .; d_call: .; v_call: TRBV19; cdr3_nt: TGTGCCAGTAGTATTCGGGGGGCCAATGGCTACACCTTC; cdr3_aa: CASSIRGANGYTF
j_call: TRBJ2-2; clone_size: .; d_call: .; v_call: TRBV4-2; cdr3_nt: TGTGCCAGCAGCCGCAACACAATAGCGGAGACAACGAACACCGGGGAGCTGTTTTTT; cdr3_aa: CASSRNTIAETTNTGELFF
j_call: TRBJ2-1; clone_size: once; d_call: TRBD1; v_call: TRBV12-3/TRBV12-4; cdr3_nt: TGTGCCAGCAGAACCAGGGGGGAGCAGTTCTTC; cdr3_aa: CASRTRGEQFF
j_call: TRBJ2-2; clone_size: .; d_call: .; v_call: TRBV7-6; cdr3_nt: TGTGCCAGCAGCCCCGGATCCGGAGTAACCGGGGAGCTGTTTTTT; cdr3_aa: CASSPGSGVTGELFF
j_call: TRBJ2-5; clone_size: .; d_call: .; v_call: TRBV6-6; cdr3_nt: TGTGCCAGCAGTACACAGGGAAGTGAGACCCAGTACTTC; cdr3_aa: CASSTQGSETQYF
j_call: TRBJ1-1; clone_size: .; d_call: TRBD1; v_call: TRBV5-1; cdr3_nt: TGCGCCAGCAGCGACAGGGCGGTGAGGGCTGAAGCTTTCTTT; cdr3_aa: CASSDRAVRAEAFF
j_call: TRBJ2-3; clone_size: .; d_call: .; v_call: TRBV6-5; cdr3_nt: TGTGCCAGCAGTTACCAAAGCACAGATACGCAGTATTTT; cdr3_aa: CASSYQSTDTQYF
j_call: TRBJ1-3; clone_size: .; d_call: .; v_call: TRBV28; cdr3_nt: TGTGCCAGCAGTTGGGGGAGGGCTGGAAACACCATATATTTT; cdr3_aa: CASSWGRAGNTIYF
j_call: TRBJ2-2; clone_size: .; d_call: TRBD1; v_call: TRBV2; cdr3_nt: TGTGCCAGCAGTGTCCAGGGGGCCACCGGGGAGCTGTTTTTT; cdr3_aa: CASSVQGATGELFF
j_call: TRBJ2-1; clone_size: .; d_call: TRBD1; v_call: TRBV25-1; cdr3_nt: TGTGCCAGCAGTGCTCGGACAGGAATGACCCCCTACAATGAGCAGTTCTTC; cdr3_aa: CASSARTGMTPYNEQFF
j_call: TRBJ1-1; clone_size: .; d_call: TRBD1; v_call: TRBV19; cdr3_nt: TGTGCCAGTAGTATAAAAGGCGGGACAGACACTGAAGCTTTCTTT; cdr3_aa: CASSIKGGTDTEAFF
j_call: TRBJ2-5; clone_size: .; d_call: .; v_call: TRBV12-3/TRBV12-4; cdr3_nt: TGTGCCAGCAGTTTTAAAGAGACCCAGTACTTC; cdr3_aa: CASSFKETQYF
j_call: TRBJ1-1; clone_size: .; d_call: .; v_call: TRBV5-1; cdr3_nt: TGCGCCAGCAGCTTGGCCTCGGGGACTGAAGCTTTCTTT; cdr3_aa: CASSLASGTEAFF
j_call: TRBJ1-2; clone_size: few; d_call: .; v_call: TRBV11-3; cdr3_nt: TGTGCCAGCAGCGAGGCCCGATATGGCTACACCTTC; cdr3_aa: CASSEARYGYTF
j_call: TRBJ1-4; clone_size: .; d_call: TRBD1; v_call: TRBV3-1/TRBV3-2; cdr3_nt: TGTGCCAGCAGCCCTCCCGGGACAGGGGGCGAAAAACTGTTTTTT; cdr3_aa: CASSPPGTGGEKLFF
j_call: TRBJ2-6; clone_size: .; d_call: .; v_call: TRBV3-1/TRBV3-2; cdr3_nt: TGTGCCAGCAGCCAGGACAGCTCTGGGGCCAACGTCCTGACTTTC; cdr3_aa: CASSQDSSGANVLTF
j_call: TRBJ2-5; clone_size: .; d_call: TRBD1; v_call: TRBV6-1; cdr3_nt: TGTGCCAGCAGTGAGCTTTTACAGGGGCGGGAGACCCAGTACTTC; cdr3_aa: CASSELLQGRETQYF
j_call: TRBJ2-2; clone_size: .; d_call: TRBD2; v_call: TRBV14; cdr3_nt: TGTGCCAGCAGCCAAAAACCCTCCGGGACTAGCGGGGGAAACACCGGGGAGCTGTTTTTT; cdr3_aa: CASSQKPSGTSGGNTGELFF
j_call: TRBJ2-7; clone_size: few; d_call: TRBD1; v_call: TRBV5-4; cdr3_nt: TGTGCCAGCAGCTCTCCGGCAGGGGGCGACTTGCACGAGCAGTACTTC; cdr3_aa: CASSSPAGGDLHEQYF
j_call: TRBJ2-3; clone_size: .; d_call: TRBD1; v_call: TRBV5-1; cdr3_nt: TGCGCCAGCAGCTTGAGACAGGGGGGCACAGATACGCAGTATTTT; cdr3_aa: CASSLRQGGTDTQYF
j_call: TRBJ2-5; clone_size: .; d_call: .; v_call: TRBV7-2; cdr3_nt: TGTGCCAGCAGCTTGGTCAGGGAGACCCAGTACTTC; cdr3_aa: CASSLVRETQYF
j_call: TRBJ1-2; clone_size: .; d_call: .; v_call: TRBV3-1/TRBV3-2; cdr3_nt: TGTGCCAGCGAGGACAGAGCTAACTATGGCTACACCTTC; cdr3_aa: CASEDRANYGYTF
j_call: TRBJ1-5; clone_size: .; d_call: TRBD1; v_call: TRBV10-3; cdr3_nt: TGTGCCATCAGTGAACAGGGGGCCCTTAGCAATCAGCCCCAGCATTTT; cdr3_aa: CAISEQGALSNQPQHF
j_call: TRBJ1-5; clone_size: .; d_call: .; v_call: TRBV28; cdr3_nt: TGTGCCAGCAGCGGTAAGGGCGGGGTCAATCAGCCCCAGCATTTT; cdr3_aa: CASSGKGGVNQPQHF
j_call: TRBJ1-1; clone_size: .; d_call: TRBD1; v_call: TRBV5-1; cdr3_nt: TGCGCCAGCCAGACAGGGTCGAGTGGGACTGAAGCTTTCTTT; cdr3_aa: CASQTGSSGTEAFF
j_call: TRBJ2-1; clone_size: .; d_call: TRBD2; v_call: TRBV28; cdr3_nt: TGTGCCAGCATCGGTAGCGGGAAAAGGTCGTACAATGAGCAGTTCTTC; cdr3_aa: CASIGSGKRSYNEQFF
j_call: TRBJ2-2; clone_size: .; d_call: .; v_call: TRBV11-3; cdr3_nt: TGTGCCAGCAGCCCCCTAGGGAACACCGGGGAGCTGTTTTTT; cdr3_aa: CASSPLGNTGELFF
j_call: TRBJ1-2; clone_size: .; d_call: TRBD1; v_call: TRBV7-2; cdr3_nt: TGTGCCAGCAGCTTGGACAGGGCTTCGACGAGGTATGGCTACACCTTC; cdr3_aa: CASSLDRASTRYGYTF
j_call: TRBJ2-1; clone_size: .; d_call: .; v_call: TRBV27; cdr3_nt: TGTGCCAGCAGTTTAGAGGCCGGGACAACCTCCTACAATGAGCAGTTCTTC; cdr3_aa: CASSLEAGTTSYNEQFF
j_call: TRBJ2-3; clone_size: .; d_call: .; v_call: TRBV5-1; cdr3_nt: TGCGCCAGCAGCCCAGGGGTCGTCACGGTCACAGATACGCAGTATTTT; cdr3_aa: CASSPGVVTVTDTQYF
j_call: TRBJ2-1; clone_size: .; d_call: .; v_call: TRBV18; cdr3_nt: TGTGCCAGCTCACGACAGTCCCAAACTCTCCACTACAATGAGCAGTTCTTC; cdr3_aa: CASSRQSQTLHYNEQFF
j_call: TRBJ2-7; clone_size: .; d_call: .; v_call: TRBV9; cdr3_nt: TGTGCCAGCAGCGTAGGACAGACCTACGAGCAGTACTTC; cdr3_aa: CASSVGQTYEQYF
j_call: TRBJ2-5; clone_size: .; d_call: TRBD2; v_call: TRBV7-6; cdr3_nt: TGTGCCAGCAGCTTAGCTAGCGGGAGTTTTCCCGAAGAGACCCAGTACTTC; cdr3_aa: CASSLASGSFPEETQYF
j_call: TRBJ2-1; clone_size: .; d_call: TRBD2; v_call: TRBV24-1; cdr3_nt: TGTGCCACCAGTGACCCTGGACTAGCGGGAGGCCTAGGCAATGAGCAGTTCTTC; cdr3_aa: CATSDPGLAGGLGNEQFF
j_call: TRBJ1-1; clone_size: .; d_call: .; v_call: TRBV6-5; cdr3_nt: TGTGCCAGCTTGGGGCTTGGCAGGGGGAACACTGAAGCTTTCTTT; cdr3_aa: CASLGLGRGNTEAFF
j_call: TRBJ1-1; clone_size: .; d_call: .; v_call: TRBV28; cdr3_nt: TGTGCCAGCAGTTTAGAACCTACGGGGGCTTTCTTT; cdr3_aa: CASSLEPTGAFF
j_call: TRBJ2-1; clone_size: once; d_call: TRBD2; v_call: TRBV5-5; cdr3_nt: TGTGCCAGCAGCTTGGGTCGCGGGAGTTCCTACAATGAGCAGTTCTTC; cdr3_aa: CASSLGRGSSYNEQFF